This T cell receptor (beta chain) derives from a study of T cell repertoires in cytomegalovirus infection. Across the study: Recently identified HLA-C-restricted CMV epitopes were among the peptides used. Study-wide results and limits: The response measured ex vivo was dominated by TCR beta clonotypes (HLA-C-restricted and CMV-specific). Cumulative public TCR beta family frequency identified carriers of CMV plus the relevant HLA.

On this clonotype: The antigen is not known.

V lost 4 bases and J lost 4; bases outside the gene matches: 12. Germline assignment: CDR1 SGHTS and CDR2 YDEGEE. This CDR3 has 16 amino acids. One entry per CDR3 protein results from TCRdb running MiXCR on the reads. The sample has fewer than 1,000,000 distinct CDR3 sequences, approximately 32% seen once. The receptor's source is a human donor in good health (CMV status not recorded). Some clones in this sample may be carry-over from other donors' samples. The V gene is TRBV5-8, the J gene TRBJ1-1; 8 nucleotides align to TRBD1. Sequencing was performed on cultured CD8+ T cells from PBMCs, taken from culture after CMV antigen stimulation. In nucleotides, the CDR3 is TGTGCCAGCAGCGACGACAGGGGCCCTCCCGTCACTGAAGCTTTCTTT. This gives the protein CASSDDRGPPVTEAFF.